This T cell receptor beta chain emerged from a study of cytomegalovirus exposure and HLA in healthy donors. The CDR3 length is 15 residues. Germline V gene sequence: CDR1 KGHSH, CDR2 LQKENI. V lost 4 bases and J lost 5; bases outside the gene matches: 7. The PCR made use of 60 Vbeta and 13 Jbeta primers. Clones were read by immunoSEQ multiplex PCR, and TCRdb kept only the in-frame ones, dropping some. The sample holds tens of thousands of clones, 84% seen once. Study results and caveats: Across all donors, roughly uniform sequencing depth was an assumption of the presence/absence analyses. It was reported in a later analysis that an Asian-associated ancestry cluster showed fewer N-insertions than the approximately 670-donor mean. Earlier analysis found most TCR beta V segments productive about 87% or about 30% of the time. Later analysis revealed greater clonal expansion in HLA-associated TCR beta chains than in equally common others.

Concerning this clone: What it binds is unknown.

The V and J genes are TRBV18 and TRBJ1-4; the match to TRBD1 covers 7 bases. This TCR was sampled from a woman under 30 in good health and CMV-seropositive. Sequencing input: PBMCs. The CDR3 spells CASSLNRGQNEKLFF. CDR3 nucleotide sequence: TGTGCCAGCTCACTGAACAGGGGTCAGAATGAAAAACTGTTTTTT.